One T cell receptor (beta chain) is described in this entry. The antigen it binds to is not known. Base qualities are not at hand, and no much larger clone is one base apart. This specimen's time point label, per the study, means: cycle 2 day 1 (C2D1) of nivolumab. Relapse after autologous stem cell transplantation had occurred in all trial patients, and cohorts A, B and C were distinguished by prior brentuximab vedotin exposure. The trial cohort included roughly 60 patients with relapsed/refractory classical Hodgkin lymphoma, and each patient had a best overall response of complete response, partial response or progressive disease. In the multi-cohort phase II CheckMate 205 trial, trial patients received single-agent nivolumab. Best overall response was determined by an independent review committee according to the 2007 International Working Group response criteria. Trial PBMCs were obtained immediately prior to nivolumab initiation (C1D1) and on therapy at cycle 2 day 1 and cycle 4 day 1. After peripheral blood was drawn into 8 mL Vacutainer Cell Preparation Tubes, PBMCs were isolated by centrifugation and then cryopreserved.

The data stem from a study of PD-1 blockade in classical Hodgkin lymphoma (dated by TCRdb to 2018 to 2021). About the investigation overall: Nivolumab dosing was 3 mg/kg intravenously every 2 weeks, continuing until either disease progression or unacceptable toxicity. To define a peripheral blood immune signature of response to PD-1 blockade in classical Hodgkin lymphoma, the study combined TCR beta sequencing with CyTOF.

Genomic DNA was isolated using the Qiagen DNeasy kit from unsorted PBMCs as well as from negatively selected CD4+ and CD8+ fractions. TCR beta CDR3 regions were amplified by immunoSEQ multiplex PCR using primers annealing to V and J segments. A synthetic immune receptor repertoire was used to minimize amplification bias, and any remaining bias was removed computationally after sequencing. The authors processed their data as follows. Repertoire diversity was quantified as the Shannon entropy index using custom Python scripts. Unsorted, CD4+ and CD8+ repertoires were analyzed separately, except for combined analyses in which CD4+ and CD8+ sequences were merged in silico. A clone counted as expanded when the clone's frequency after treatment rose at least 2-fold relative to C1D1, and clones undetected at baseline were given a pseudocount of 0.5. Clones with 0 or 1 copy at C1D1 were defined as singleton clones, while clones with 2 or more copies were defined as non-singleton clones. By matching protein sequences in sorted samples from the same patient, clones expanded in unsorted samples were annotated as CD4+, CD8+ or unknown. Wilcoxon tests on paired samples were used to test diversity changes from C1D1 to C4D1. TCRdb carries this immuneACCESS record with in-frame sequences only. Its versions omit some clonotypes, under half of them owing to an unresolved V gene in the studies checked, with the rest unexplained. Clonal size and the V and J genes are those of that table, whereas D and trimming came from the DNA. This sample has 100,000 or so clones in its table, and about 89% of those were observed once. The biggest ten clones account for 5.5% to 8.5% of the sample.

Trimmed from V: 3 bases; trimmed from J: 4 bases; junction bases lacking a gene match: 2. Reading from cysteine to phenylalanine, the CDR3 counts 15 amino acids. Kept here is only the CDR3 DNA, which spans 45 bases and is read in frame from base 1. CDR1 and CDR2, per the germline V gene, are SGHTA and FQGNSA. On the study overall, not on this receptor specifically: The study was limited to a single clinical trial cohort, and causes of repertoire differences, possibly disease activity or prior therapy, remained undefined. Lower diversity was observed in patients in whom nivolumab was started less than 1 year after ASCT, and these patients were excluded from later analyses so that confounding by immune reconstitution would be avoided. A significant rise by C4D1 was seen in CD4+ but not CD8+ TCR diversity (p=0.0027 vs p=0.16), with the rise being most apparent in complete responders (p=0.02). Baseline TCR diversity was reported to be lower in newly diagnosed patients than in healthy donors and to be lower still in relapsed/refractory patients. Trial patients with a complete response had baseline diversity similar to that of newly diagnosed patients, while partial responders and progressors had significantly lower diversity.

The sample consisted of peripheral blood mononuclear cells (PBMCs), taken before the second cycle of nivolumab. The receptor's source is a human donor with classical Hodgkin lymphoma. The chain uses TRBV7-2 and TRBJ2-5; 13 bases in between match TRBD2. The DNA is as follows: TGTGCCAGCAGCTTTGGACTAGCGGGGGTAGAGACCCAGTACTTC. Its protein product is CASSFGLAGVETQYF.